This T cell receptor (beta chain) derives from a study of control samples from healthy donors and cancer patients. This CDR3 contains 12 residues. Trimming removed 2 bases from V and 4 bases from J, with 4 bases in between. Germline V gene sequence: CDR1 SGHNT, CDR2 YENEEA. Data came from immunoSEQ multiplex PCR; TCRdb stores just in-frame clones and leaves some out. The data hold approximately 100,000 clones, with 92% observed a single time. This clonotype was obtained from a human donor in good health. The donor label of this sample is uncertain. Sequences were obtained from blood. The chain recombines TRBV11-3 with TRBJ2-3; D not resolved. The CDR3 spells CASSLFPDTQYF. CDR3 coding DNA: TGTGCCAGCAGCTTATTCCCAGATACGCAGTATTTT.